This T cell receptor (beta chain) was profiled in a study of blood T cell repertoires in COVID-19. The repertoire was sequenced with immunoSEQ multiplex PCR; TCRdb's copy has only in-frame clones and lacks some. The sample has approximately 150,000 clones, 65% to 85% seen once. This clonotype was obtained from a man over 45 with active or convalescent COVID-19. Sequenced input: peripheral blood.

CDR3 DNA: TGTGCCAGCAACCAGCGGGAGGGCCAAAATGAGCAGTTCTTC. It is translated as CASNQREGQNEQFF. The chain uses TRBV2 and TRBJ2-1, with 10 bases lining up with TRBD2. The CDR3 is 14 amino acids. V shed 7 bases and J 7 bases; nucleotides not matched to a gene: 7. Per the germline V gene, CDR1 is SNHLY and CDR2 is FYNNEI.